Shown below are 19 T cell receptor beta chains from a single sample sequenced in a study of blood T cell repertoires in COVID-19. Assay used: immunoSEQ multiplex PCR; TCRdb lists only in-frame clones, some missing. The table lists 250,000 to 300,000 clones, around 80% of them singletons. Sequencing was done on a sample of peripheral blood. Receptors originate from a man aged 60 to 69 with acute or convalescent COVID-19.

The rearrangement joins TRBV12-3 or TRBV12-4 to TRBJ2-1; D is unclear. This CDR3 region has 13 residues. Trimming removed 5 bases from V and 10 bases from J, with 15 bases in between. The CDR3 coding sequence is TGTGCCAGCAGTCCCCATTTTTACGGGGAGCAGTTCTTC. Translated, it gives CASSPHFYGEQFF.

This chain connects TRBV6-2 or TRBV6-3 to TRBJ2-7, with a possible D match to TRBD2 (5 bases). This CDR3 has 15 residues. Germline V gene sequence: CDR1 MNHEY, CDR2 SVGEGT. With 6 bases removed from V and 0 bases from J, the gap between germline ends came to 15 bases. The CDR3 region is CASSQTGIHSYEQYF. CDR3 DNA sequence: TGTGCCAGCAGCCAGACCGGGATCCACTCCTACGAGCAGTACTTC.

The rearrangement links TRBV7-9 to TRBJ2-1; TRBD2 agrees at 7 bases. The germline V gene encodes CDR1 SEHNR and CDR2 FQNEAQ (reference sequence). CDR3 length: 12 amino acids. V lost 2 bases and J lost 9; bases outside the gene matches: 1. The CDR3 protein is CASSLSSGEQFF. The CDR3, as DNA: TGTGCCAGCAGCTTATCTAGCGGTGAGCAGTTCTTC.

The rearrangement links TRBV2 to TRBJ1-2; 9 nucleotides agree with TRBD1. CDR1 and CDR2 (germline): SNHLY, FYNNEI. The CDR3 contains 14 residues. Germline trimming cut 1 base from V and 7 bases from J; bases unmatched to any gene: 4. The CDR3, as DNA: TGTGCCAGCAGTGAAGTACAGGGGGCTGTTGGCTACACCTTC. Amino acids: CASSEVQGAVGYTF.

The chain joins TRBV6-2 or TRBV6-3 to TRBJ2-3, with D possibly being TRBD2 (5 bases). The germline V gene has CDR1 MNHEY and CDR2 SVGEGT. The CDR3 covers 12 residues. Trimming removed 5 bases at V and 12 bases at J, with 15 bases between. The CDR3 spells CASSPRGPSQYF. The CDR3, as DNA: TGTGCCAGCAGTCCCCGGGGTCCTTCACAGTATTTT.

In its sample, this clone was seen a few times. V and J are TRBV29-1 and TRBJ1-2; weak D call: TRBD1 (6 bases). The CDR3 contains 12 residues. The ends were cut back, 1 base at V and 4 bases at J, with 7 bases in the middle. Germline V CDR1 and CDR2: SQVTM, ANQGSEA. In nucleotides, the CDR3 is TGCAGCGTTGAAGTGGACAGCTATGGCTACACCTTC. Protein sequence: CSVEVDSYGYTF.

V usage is TRBV19 and J usage is TRBJ2-2, with 8 bases aligning to TRBD2. From germline, CDR1 is LNHDA and CDR2 SQIVND (reference sequence). Trimming at V came to 7 bases and at J to 7 bases, leaving 20 bases not matched to a gene. There are 18 residues in the CDR3. CDR3 amino acids: CASTPGLVGTRVFGELFF. Written as DNA, the CDR3 is TGTGCCAGTACCCCGGGACTTGTGGGGACTAGGGTCTTCGGGGAGCTGTTTTTT.

The chain carries TRBV5-1 and TRBJ2-5, with D possibly being TRBD2 (6 bases). Germline V CDR1 and CDR2: SGHRS, YFSETQ. The CDR3 loop spans 15 amino acids. V shed 0 bases and J shed 5 bases, with 14 bases lying between them. In DNA form, the CDR3 reads TGCGCCAGCAGCTTGGGAGGAGCGGGTCGTGAGACCCAGTACTTC. It yields the protein CASSLGGAGRETQYF.

The genes are TRBV3-1 (or the pseudogene TRBV3-2) and TRBJ1-2, with a possible D match to TRBD1 (5 bases). This CDR3 region has 12 residues. V lost 2 bases to trimming and J lost 8 bases, with 9 bases between them. CDR1 is LGHDT, CDR2 YNNKEL, per germline (reference sequence). The DNA of the CDR3 is TGTGCCAGCAGCCAAACAGGTTCCGGCTACACCTTC. Its translation is CASSQTGSGYTF.

This chain connects TRBV13 to TRBJ1-1, with 9 bases fitting TRBD1. Germline trimming cut 6 bases from V and 3 bases from J; bases unmatched to any gene: 17. Looked up from germline, CDR1 is PRHDT and CDR2 is FYEKMQ (reference sequence). CDR3 length: 18 amino acids. CDR3 DNA: TGTGCCAGCAGGAATAACAGGGGGCCATCCCCCGCATACACTGAAGCTTTCTTT. Translation: CASRNNRGPSPAYTEAFF.

The chain recombines TRBV2 with TRBJ2-1; 9 bases fit TRBD2. This CDR3 contains 16 residues. V lost 3 bases and J lost 3; bases outside the gene matches: 6. Looked up from germline, CDR1 is SNHLY and CDR2 is FYNNEI. Here the CDR3 reads CASSDRASGDYNEQFF. The CDR3 DNA reads as TGTGCCAGCAGTGATAGGGCTAGCGGGGACTACAATGAGCAGTTCTTC.

CDR3 sequence (DNA): TGTGCCATCAGTGCCGGGACAGGATTCATCCCAACGGGCTACGAGCAGTACTTC. Translating it yields CAISAGTGFIPTGYEQYF. The gene calls are TRBV10-3 and TRBJ2-7, with 8 positions matching TRBD1. Per germline, CDR1 ENHRY and CDR2 SYGVKD. The CDR3 is made up of 18 amino acids. Losses at the gene ends were 4 bases for V and 3 bases for J; bases not matched to a gene: 17.

The chain links TRBV18 to TRBJ2-1; 14 bases fit TRBD2. The germline V gene encodes CDR1 KGHSH and CDR2 LQKENI. Trimming cost V 5 bases and J 0 bases; bases outside gene matches: 6. The CDR3 has 18 amino acids. The CDR3 spells CASSAGTSGGSSYNEQFF. CDR3 nucleotides: TGTGCCAGCTCAGCCGGGACTAGCGGGGGTAGCTCCTACAATGAGCAGTTCTTC.

The rearrangement uses TRBV30 and TRBJ2-1; D may be TRBD1 (6 bases). Germline V gene sequence: CDR1 GTSNPN, CDR2 SVGIG (reference sequence). Trimming removed 3 bases from V and 5 bases from J, with 11 bases in between. CDR3 length: 13 residues. CDR3 amino acids: CAWSRGVDNEQFF. The DNA for the CDR3 is TGTGCCTGGAGCAGGGGAGTAGACAATGAGCAGTTCTTC.

The chain has TRBV28 and TRBJ2-1; 7 bases agree with TRBD2. Germline V CDR1 and CDR2: MDHEN, SYDVKM. This CDR3 comprises 15 residues. The ends lost 5 bases at V and 5 bases at J; junction bases unmatched: 9. CDR3 coding DNA: TGTGCCAGCAGTCCCCTTGCGGGAGTTCACAATGAGCAGTTCTTC. Translated: CASSPLAGVHNEQFF.

The chain employs TRBV28 and TRBJ1-3; unclear D gene. CDR1 MDHEN and CDR2 SYDVKM come from the germline V gene. This CDR3 contains 14 residues. Trimming pared 5 bases from V and 4 bases from J, leaving 12 bases between. The CDR3 DNA follows: TGTGCCAGCAGTCCCTCGGGGTTCGGAAACACCATATATTTT. Protein sequence: CASSPSGFGNTIYF.

This clone was seen just once. This chain connects TRBV27 to TRBJ2-7; 8 bases line up with TRBD1. The CDR3 is made up of 15 amino acids. Germline-derived CDR1 and CDR2 are MNHEY and SMNVEV (reference sequence). The J segment lost 4 bases and the V segment lost 3 bases, leaving 8 bases of the junction unmatched. CDR3 residues: CASSLRADRVYEQYF. The CDR3 region has the DNA TGTGCCAGCAGTTTGCGGGCGGACAGGGTATACGAGCAGTACTTC.

The chain has TRBV6-5 and TRBJ2-7; TRBD1 agrees at 7 bases. Germline trimming cut 5 bases from V and 10 bases from J; bases unmatched to any gene: 8. CDR3 length equals 12 residues. CDR1 MNHEY and CDR2 SVGAGI come from the germline V gene. The CDR3 here is CASSITGVVQYF. Here the CDR3 DNA reads TGTGCCAGCAGTATCACAGGGGTGGTTCAGTACTTC.

This clone came up once. V is TRBV4-2 and J is TRBJ2-1; 8 bases match TRBD1. Trimming at V came to 4 bases and at J to 0 bases, leaving 8 bases not matched to a gene. The length of the CDR3 is 17 residues. Germline V CDR1 and CDR2: LGHNA, YNFKEQ. The CDR3 spells CASSRRGRDLSYNEQFF. The CDR3 DNA reads TGTGCCAGCAGCCGCAGGGGGCGAGACCTCTCCTACAATGAGCAGTTCTTC.